This TCR beta chain was profiled in a study of PD-L1 blockade in urothelial cancer. This CDR3 has 15 amino acids. V was trimmed by 3 bases and J by 7 bases, leaving 13 bases between them. Germline-derived CDR1 and CDR2 are MNHNS and SASEGT. The time point is: peripheral blood 6 weeks after treatment start. Repertoires were generated with immunoSEQ multiplex PCR, while TCRdb's copy carries only in-frame clones and drops some. This table holds more than 90,000 clones, around 93% found once. The chain carries TRBV6-1 and TRBJ1-6; D possibly corresponds to TRBD1 (6 bases). The sequence was obtained from a man aged 60 to 69 with urothelial cancer. The sequences come from PBMCs, collected around atezolizumab (anti-PD-L1) treatment. CDR3 sequence: CASSEHGTQNSPLHF. The DNA for the CDR3 is TGTGCCAGCAGTGAGCACGGGACACAAAATTCACCCCTCCACTTT.